These 12 T cell receptor beta chains were sequenced from one sample in a study of blood T cell repertoires in COVID-19 (dated by TCRdb to the early 2020s). The library was obtained by the immunoSEQ multiplex PCR assay. Held by TCRdb, this immuneACCESS table contains in-frame sequences only and omits some clones. Under half of the omission traces to an unresolved V gene where checked; the cause of the rest is unknown. Across this sample there are about 210,000 clones, with more than 70% seen only once. Less than 3% of the sample comes from the top ten. The sequenced sample consisted of peripheral blood. These receptors all come from a man aged 50 to 59 with active or convalescent COVID-19.

This chain joins TRBV7-8 and TRBJ2-5; the match to TRBD2 covers 7 bases. Per the germline V gene, CDR1 is SGHVS and CDR2 is FQNEAQ. This CDR3 has 13 residues. With 5 bases clipped from V and 5 bases from J, the junction kept 5 bases outside the gene matches. The CDR3 sequence: CASSPGLEETQYF. The CDR3 region has the DNA TGTGCCAGCAGCCCAGGACTAGAGGAGACCCAGTACTTC.

This chain links TRBV7-9 with TRBJ1-1; no clear D gene. The V gene's germline CDR1 is SEHNR and CDR2 FQNEAQ (reference sequence). The CDR3 spans 12 residues. Trimming cost V 3 bases and J 11 bases, with 13 bases left between them. CDR3 in DNA: TGTGCCAGCAGCTTTCAAACGGGAGAGGCTTTCTTT. Its translation: CASSFQTGEAFF.

V and J are TRBV27 and TRBJ2-1; 7 bases align to TRBD1. From germline, CDR1 is MNHEY and CDR2 SMNVEV (reference sequence). This CDR3 region has 12 residues. Losses at the gene ends were 6 bases for V and 4 bases for J; bases not matched to a gene: 0. Here the CDR3 DNA reads TGTGCCAGCAGACAGGGGTACAATGAGCAGTTCTTC. Amino acids: CASRQGYNEQFF.

This clone has a single count. The chain is built from TRBV18 and TRBJ1-2; D gene unclear. V lost 3 bases and J lost 2, with 7 bases in between. The CDR3 is 13 amino acids. The germline V gene has CDR1 KGHSH and CDR2 LQKENI. This chain's CDR3 is CASSPRGNYGYTF. As DNA, the CDR3 is TGTGCCAGCTCACCTCGCGGAAACTATGGCTACACCTTC.

This clone was recorded once. The V gene is TRBV28, the J gene TRBJ1-2; D not resolved. The CDR3 has 12 residues. The V end was cut by 5 bases, the J end by 5 bases, with 9 bases between. The germline V gene has CDR1 MDHEN and CDR2 SYDVKM. The CDR3 nucleotides read TGTGCCAGCAGTCAAATGAGGTATGGCTACACCTTC. Translation gives CASSQMRYGYTF.

The genes are TRBV5-4 and TRBJ1-2; a possible D gene is TRBD1 (5 bases). The CDR3 extends over 15 amino acids. Germline V gives CDR1 SGHNT, CDR2 YYREEE (reference sequence). Trimming left V 0 bases short and J 4 bases short, with 13 bases between. The CDR3 loop is CASSLVGREGYGYTF. In DNA form, the CDR3 reads TGTGCCAGCAGCTTGGTAGGCAGGGAGGGCTATGGCTACACCTTC. Full variable domain (missing parts from reference TRBV5-4 and TRBJ1-2): ETGVTQSPTHLIKTRGQQVTLRCSSQSGHNTVSWYQQALGQGPQFIFQYYREEENGRGNFPPRFSGLQFPNYSSELNVNALELDDSALYLCASSLVGREGYGYTFGSGTRLTVV.

This chain uses TRBV9 with TRBJ2-1; a possible D gene is TRBD2 (7 bases). V was trimmed by 4 bases and J by 2 bases, leaving 22 bases between them. The CDR3 totals 18 residues. Germline V CDR1 and CDR2: SGDLS, YYNGEE. The CDR3 loop reads CASSPGGGGSGTYNEQFF. The CDR3 nucleotides are TGTGCCAGCAGCCCAGGAGGGGGAGGGAGTGGCACCTACAATGAGCAGTTCTTC.

A note on this clone: This same CDR3 is encoded by further DNA sequences in the sample. The chain couples TRBV3-1 (or the pseudogene TRBV3-2) to TRBJ1-6, with TRBD1 identical over 7 bases. V was pared by 5 bases and J by 9 bases, with 4 bases of the junction left unmatched. This CDR3 spans 13 amino acids. The germline V gene encodes CDR1 LGHDT and CDR2 YNNKEL (reference sequence). The CDR3 loop reads CASSRQGTSPLHF. CDR3 DNA: TGTGCCAGCAGCAGACAGGGAACTTCACCCCTCCACTTT.

The chain joins TRBV7-2 to TRBJ1-5; no firm D call. The CDR3 covers 13 residues. With 5 bases removed from V and 1 base from J, the gap between germline ends came to 6 bases. Germline lookup yields CDR1 SGHTA and CDR2 FQGNSA. The CDR3 DNA reads TGTGCCAGCAGCCAGGAAAGCAATCAGCCCCAGCATTTT. As protein: CASSQESNQPQHF.

The chain combines TRBV7-6 with TRBJ2-7, with 8 bases identical to TRBD1. The CDR3 is 14 residues long. Germline V gives CDR1 SGHVS, CDR2 FNYEAQ. V was pared by 2 bases and J by 7 bases, with 7 bases of the junction left unmatched. The CDR3 here is CASSLLAGGGEQYF. The DNA of the CDR3 is TGTGCCAGCAGCTTACTGGCAGGGGGCGGGGAGCAGTACTTC.

The chain is built from TRBV5-5 and TRBJ2-5; no firm D call. The germline gives CDR1 SGHKS, CDR2 YYEKEE (reference sequence). This CDR3 has 13 amino acids. Between the trimmed V and J ends, which lost 4 bases and 1 base, there was a span of 8 bases. DNA of the CDR3: TGTGCCAGCAGCCCTTCCCCCCAAGAGACCCAGTACTTC. It translates to CASSPSPQETQYF.

This chain joins TRBV15 and TRBJ2-3; a weak D match, TRBD2 (5 bases). Trimming took off 3 bases at V and 6 bases at J, with 13 bases between the two ends. The germline V gene has CDR1 LNHNV and CDR2 YYDKDF (reference sequence). This CDR3 region has 14 residues. In DNA, the CDR3 is TGTGCCACCAGCAGGGGAGACCTTTCCGATACGCAGTATTTT. It codes for CATSRGDLSDTQYF.